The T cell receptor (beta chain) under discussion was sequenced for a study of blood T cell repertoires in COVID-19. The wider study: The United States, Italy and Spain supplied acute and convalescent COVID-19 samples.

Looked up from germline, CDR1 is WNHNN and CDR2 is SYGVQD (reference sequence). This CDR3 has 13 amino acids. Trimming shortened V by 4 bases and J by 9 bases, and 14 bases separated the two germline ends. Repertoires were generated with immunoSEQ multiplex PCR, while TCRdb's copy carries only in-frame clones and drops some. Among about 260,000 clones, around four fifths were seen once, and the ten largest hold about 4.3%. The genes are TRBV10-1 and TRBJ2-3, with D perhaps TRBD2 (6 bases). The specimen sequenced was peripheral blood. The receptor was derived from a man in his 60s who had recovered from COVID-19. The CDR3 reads CASSGGTGGTQYF. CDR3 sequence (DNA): TGCGCCAGCAGTGGCGGGACTGGGGGGACGCAGTATTTT.